What follows is one TCR beta chain and its context. Its binding antigen is unknown. Base qualities were left out, and no much larger clone turns up one base away. Libraries of naive CD8 T cells were generated from about 19,000 to 1,100,000 sorted cells, with 10%, 30% or 50% of the purified RNA used. Naive CD8 T cells were FACS-sorted as CD8+CD4-CCR7+CD45RA+ on a BD FACSAria II into RLT Plus buffer. To test detection sensitivity, Jurkat RNA equivalent to roughly eleven TCR copies was spiked into samples of about 19,000-1,000,000 naive CD8 T cells. CD8 T cells were enriched with RosetteSep CD8+ T Cell Enrichment Cocktail and Ficoll-Paque, followed by ACK red cell lysis. Library method: PCR. Sequencing was performed on a NextSeq 500. Bulk TCR libraries were made following a previously described method, with the TCR primers given in Table S5. Total RNA was purified with the Qiagen AllPrep DNA/RNA kit. Before analysis, reads from multiple sequencing runs of one library were combined. The original methods were these. Reads were retained only if an exact TCR constant sequence was present, and the retained reads were trimmed to 150 nt and grouped according to their 12-nt molecular barcodes. Reads inside each barcode group were sub-clustered using a 15% Levenshtein threshold, and a quality-weighted consensus sequence was constructed for each RNA molecule. Non-functional sequences were excluded, and lower-count sequences lying one edit away from another sequence were also excluded. Based on fitting two negative binomial distributions, any barcode sub-cluster with under 20% of the maximum read count was discarded. TCRdb's own reprocessing of the public reads used fastp at Q25 and MiXCR and kept productive beta chains. Records with the same CDR3 protein are collapsed into one entry carrying the most frequent genes and DNA. The V and J calls, along with clone size, are taken from TCRdb and not from the paper's own processing. The sample table lists 6,500 to 9,000 distinct CDR3 sequences, around a third of them with a count of one. The ten largest clones add up to roughly 5% of the sample.

Trimming at the junction amounts to 4 bases on V and 4 bases on J, and the germline ends lie 11 bases apart. Looking up the germline V gene yields CDR1 MNHEY and CDR2 SVGEGT. Including cysteine and phenylalanine, the CDR3 has 13 amino acids. The CDR3 DNA has 39 bases and is translated from base 1. This entry is derived from a study of molecular identifiers for immune sequencing clone quantification (dated by TCRdb to 2016 to 2019). Study-level background: For a replicate experiment, RNA from approximately 20,000 or 100,000 naive CD8 T cells was divided into five aliquots, and four of the five aliquots were sequenced. This methods study used CD8 T cells to benchmark TCR RNA copy counting and molecular-identifier clustering-based TCR repertoire sequencing (MIDCIRS). The full study reports these points: Even against a background of 750,000 to 1,000,000 naive CD8 T cells, spiked-in Jurkat TCR RNA amounting to a single cell's worth was reported to be detectable. When barcode sub-clustering was not used, chimeric consensus sequences inflated TCR diversity, with chimeras reaching as high as 47%. In CMV-specific effector cells, over 99% of molecules were held by clones above 20 RNA copies, whereas under 1% of molecules were held by such clones in naive cells. The naive libraries included spiked-in Jurkat TCR RNA (about ten copies' worth), and this RNA is not part of the donor repertoire. Modeling gave roughly 2.9 recovered TCR RNA copies per cell versus 8 to 10 by digital PCR, implying 25% to 30% capture efficiency. Identical TCR molecules sharing a barcode could cause highly expanded clone sizes to be underestimated.

The receptor chain draws on TRBV6-2 or TRBV6-3 and TRBJ2-7; the D gene is possibly TRBD2, with 5 bases matching. This TCR derives from a human donor in good health. Some libraries in this study had Jurkat cell RNA spiked in. Sequences were obtained from naive CD8+ T cells from blood, with Jurkat cell RNA spiked in. Reading the label with the study, this specimen's cell subset or site is: FACS-sorted CD8+CD4-CCR7+CD45RA+ naive T cells. CDR3 sequence: CASSFEGVYEQYF. The DNA sequence is as follows: TGTGCCAGCAGTTTTGAGGGAGTGTACGAGCAGTACTTC.